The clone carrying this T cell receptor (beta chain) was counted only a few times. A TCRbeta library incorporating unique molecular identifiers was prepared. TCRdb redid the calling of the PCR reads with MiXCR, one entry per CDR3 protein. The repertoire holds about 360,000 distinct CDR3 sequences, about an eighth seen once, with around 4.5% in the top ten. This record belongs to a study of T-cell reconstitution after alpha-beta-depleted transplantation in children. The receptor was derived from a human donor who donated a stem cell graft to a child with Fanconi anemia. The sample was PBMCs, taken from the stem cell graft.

The CDR3 DNA reads TGCAGTACGGACCAGGGGGGGGCTGGAGAGACCCAGTACTTC. Translating gives CSTDQGGAGETQYF. The chain has TRBV20-1 and TRBJ2-5, with D perhaps being TRBD1 or TRBD2 (7 bases each). CDR1 and CDR2 from the germline V gene are DFQATT and SNEGSKA (reference sequence). V lost 8 bases to trimming and J lost 4 bases, with 20 bases between them. The length of the CDR3 is 14 residues.